The present T cell receptor (beta chain) was sequenced within a study of shared clonotypes between healthy human individuals. Assay: immunoSEQ multiplex PCR; the TCRdb copy retains only in-frame clones and omits some. The repertoire consists of about 2.1 million clones, with 85% to 95% occurring once and the leading ten covering more than 1.5%. CDR1 SEHNR and CDR2 FQNEAQ come from the germline V gene (reference sequence). CDR3 length: 17 residues. V gave up 5 bases and J gave up 4 bases, with 20 bases separating them. Selected positively for CCR7 and CD45RO-negative, naive CD8 cells excluded terminally differentiated effector memory CD45RA+ cells.

This TCR was recovered from a man aged 18 to 29 in good health. Some clones in this sample may be carry-over from other donors' samples. The chain joins TRBV7-9 to TRBJ1-4, with D possibly matching TRBD1 (5 bases). The specimen sequenced was naive CD8+ T cells from PBMCs. The CDR3: CASSPLRGVNINEKLFF. The DNA of the CDR3 is TGTGCCAGCAGCCCTCTCCGGGGGGTAAACATTAATGAAAAACTGTTTTTT.